The present entry profiles one TCR beta chain with its context. What antigen it recognizes has not been identified. No base quality values were provided; no much bigger clone lies one nucleotide off. The time point tag for this specimen amounts to: cells obtained before transplantation from donor or recipient. CD3+CD4+ and CD3+CD8+ populations were FACS-sorted from unstimulated pre-transplant donor and recipient cells taken from spleen or lymph nodes. The data belong to a study of graft-versus-host responses after intestinal transplantation (TCRdb year 2021). General notes on the study: The transplants that recipients got were multivisceral, liver-intestinal, or isolated intestinal. Graft-versus-host and host-versus-graft alloreactive T cell clones were tracked in the graft, circulation and bone marrow after intestinal transplantation using bulk TCR-beta CDR3 sequencing. Every recipient was given anti-thymocyte globulin induction, followed by 2 to 3 years of maintenance tacrolimus and steroids. Donor T cell macrochimerism was defined as a peak of at least 4% donor T cells among recipient peripheral blood mononuclear cells. Alloreactive clones were identified by sequencing pre-transplant mixed lymphocyte reaction products and comparing these products with unstimulated pre-transplant donor and recipient T cells. Instead of going to the commercial service, samples from a few later patients were sequenced in-house on an Illumina MiSeq and processed with MiXCR. The cohort enrolled 20 to 25 intestinal transplant recipients including one retransplant, and a few patients lacking pretransplant specimens were excluded. Findings and caveats that apply to the study as a whole: GvH clones were found in recipient bone marrow, and some of the GvH clones appeared earlier in ileal mucosa or blood, which is consistent with an intestinal mucosal origin. Early after transplant, peak levels of circulating GvH clones were found to be associated with declines in HvG clones. Patients with donor T cell macrochimerism had high GvH to HvG T cell clonal ratios in their allografts. The relatively low number and heterogeneity of intestinal transplant patients limited the conclusions.

Receptors were amplified or captured by the immunoSEQ multiplex PCR assay. For most patients, genomic DNA was isolated with the Qiagen DNeasy Blood and Tissue Kit and sent frozen to Adaptive Biotechnologies for TCR sequencing. For most patients, genomic DNA was subjected to high-throughput TCR-beta CDR3 sequencing by Adaptive Biotechnologies. The original pipeline was this. TCR sequencing data for more than 15 patients were retrieved from Adaptive's ImmunoSEQ software; a few other patients were processed with MiXCR and VDJtools. To correct CD4 versus CD8 sorting errors, sequences present in both subsets at a frequency ratio below 5:1 were removed. CDR3 nucleotide sequences shared between donor and recipient were removed because the origin of such sequences could not be assigned. At least 2-fold expansion over unstimulated cells and a minimum CFSE-low frequency of 0.002% (template counts) or 0.001% (read counts) were required for clones to be classified as alloreactive. Clones detected in sequenced pre-transplant spleen, lymph node, or MLR CFSE-low populations of the donor or recipient were defined as mappable. Cumulative frequency of alloreactive clones was calculated as a percentage of all sequences weighted by copy number. Imported from immuneACCESS, the table was reduced by TCRdb to in-frame sequences with V and J called. These copies leave out some clones; in studies compared against another copy, an unresolved V gene accounts for under half, and the cause of the remainder is not known. V, J and clone size were drawn from that table, and D and trimming were deduced from the DNA. In all, the sample holds tens of thousands of clones, and around 85% of those were seen once. Over 0.45% of the sample belongs to the ten largest clones.

CDR1 and CDR2 are drawn from the germline V gene (reference sequence): MNHEY, SMNVEV. V has 3 bases trimmed and J has 1 base trimmed; junction bases matching no gene number 12. The CDR3 contains 18 residues, cysteine and phenylalanine counted. Left in the record is the CDR3 DNA by itself, 54 bases read in frame from the first base. This clonotype was sampled from a human donor who was the organ donor for an intestinal transplant. The sequencing used unstimulated CD4+ T cells sorted from spleen or lymph node cells, collected before transplant. The rearrangement joined TRBV27 to TRBJ2-3, with 8 junctional bases fitting TRBD2. The sequenced DNA: TGTGCCAGCAGTTTCACGCCCGGAGGAGCGGGAGGCACAGATACGCAGTATTTT. This gives the protein CASSFTPGGAGGTDTQYF.